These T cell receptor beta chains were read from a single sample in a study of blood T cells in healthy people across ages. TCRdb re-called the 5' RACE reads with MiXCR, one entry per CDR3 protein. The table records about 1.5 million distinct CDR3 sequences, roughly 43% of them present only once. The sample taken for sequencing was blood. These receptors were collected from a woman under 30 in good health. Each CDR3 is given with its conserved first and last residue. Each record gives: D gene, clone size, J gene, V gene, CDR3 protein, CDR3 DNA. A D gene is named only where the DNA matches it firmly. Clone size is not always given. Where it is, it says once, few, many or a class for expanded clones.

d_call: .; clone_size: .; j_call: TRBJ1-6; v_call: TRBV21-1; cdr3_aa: CASTKGQGSHSPLHF; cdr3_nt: TGTGCCAGCACCAAAGGACAGGGATCTCATTCACCCCTCCACTTT
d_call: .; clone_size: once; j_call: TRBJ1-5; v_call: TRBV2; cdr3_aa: CASSAGPDQPQHF; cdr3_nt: TGTGCCAGCAGTGCGGGACCCGATCAGCCCCAGCATTTT
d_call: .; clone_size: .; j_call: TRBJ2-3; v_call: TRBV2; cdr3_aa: CASSEQGSGTDTQYF; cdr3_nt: TGTGCCAGCAGTGAACAGGGGAGCGGGACGGATACGCAGTATTTT
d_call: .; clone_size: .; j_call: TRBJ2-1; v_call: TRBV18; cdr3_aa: CASSPTSVDEQFF; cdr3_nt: TGTGCCAGCTCACCGACTAGTGTCGATGAGCAGTTCTTC
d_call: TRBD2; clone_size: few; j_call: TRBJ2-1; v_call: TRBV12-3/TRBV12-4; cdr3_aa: CASSPSGREQFF; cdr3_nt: TGTGCCAGCAGTCCTAGCGGGAGAGAGCAGTTCTTC
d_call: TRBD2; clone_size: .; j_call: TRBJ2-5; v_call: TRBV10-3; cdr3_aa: CAIRLPTSGGDEQYF; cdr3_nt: TGTGCCATCAGACTCCCGACTAGCGGTGGGGATGAGCAGTACTTC
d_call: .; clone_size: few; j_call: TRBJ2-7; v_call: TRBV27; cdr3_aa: CASRWGADYEQYF; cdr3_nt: TGTGCCAGCAGGTGGGGGGCTGACTACGAGCAGTACTTC
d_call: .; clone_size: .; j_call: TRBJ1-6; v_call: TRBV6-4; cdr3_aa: CASSSQADSPLHF; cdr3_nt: TGTGCCAGCAGCTCCCAGGCAGATTCACCCCTCCACTTT
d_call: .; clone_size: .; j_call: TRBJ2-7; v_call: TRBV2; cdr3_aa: CASGGSYYEQYF; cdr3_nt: TGTGCCTCTGGGGGGAGTTACTACGAGCAGTACTTC
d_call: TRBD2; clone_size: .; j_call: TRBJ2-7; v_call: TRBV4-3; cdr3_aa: CASSQFSGAYNEQYF; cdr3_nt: TGCGCCAGCAGCCAATTTAGCGGGGCCTACAATGAGCAGTACTTC
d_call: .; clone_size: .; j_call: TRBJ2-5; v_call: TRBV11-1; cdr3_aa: CDSSPRLGVRQETQYF; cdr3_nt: TGTGACAGCAGCCCACGGCTGGGGGTGAGACAAGAGACCCAGTACTTC
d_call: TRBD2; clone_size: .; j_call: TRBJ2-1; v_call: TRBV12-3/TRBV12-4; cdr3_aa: CASSSNSGGAFEQFF; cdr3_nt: TGTGCCAGCAGTTCCAATAGCGGGGGGGCCTTTGAGCAGTTCTTC
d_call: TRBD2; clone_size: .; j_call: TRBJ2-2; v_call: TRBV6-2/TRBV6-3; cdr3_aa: CASSFSGRTGELFF; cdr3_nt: TGTGCCAGCAGTTTTAGCGGGAGAACCGGGGAGCTGTTTTTT
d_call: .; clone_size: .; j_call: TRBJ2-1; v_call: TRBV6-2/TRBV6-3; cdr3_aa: CASSASVLNEQFF; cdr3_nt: TGTGCCAGCAGTGCATCGGTCCTCAATGAGCAGTTCTTC
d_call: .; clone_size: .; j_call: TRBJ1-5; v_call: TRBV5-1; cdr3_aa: CASSLWPSGNQPQHF; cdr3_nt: TGCGCCAGCAGCTTGTGGCCGTCCGGCAATCAGCCCCAGCATTTT
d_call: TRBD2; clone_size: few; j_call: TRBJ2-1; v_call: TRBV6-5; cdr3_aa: CARRPSREGHEQFF; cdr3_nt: TGTGCCAGGAGACCGTCTCGGGAGGGACATGAGCAGTTCTTC
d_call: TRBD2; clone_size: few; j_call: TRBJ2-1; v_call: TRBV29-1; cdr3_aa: CSVEVSGRAGEQFF; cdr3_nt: TGCAGCGTTGAGGTCAGCGGGAGGGCCGGTGAGCAGTTCTTC
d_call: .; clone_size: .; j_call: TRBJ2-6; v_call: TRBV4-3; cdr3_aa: CASSQVEGTGANVLTF; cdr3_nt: TGCGCCAGCAGCCAAGTCGAGGGGACCGGGGCCAACGTCCTGACTTTC
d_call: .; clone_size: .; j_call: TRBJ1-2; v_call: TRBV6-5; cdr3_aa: CASSRTAKYGYTF; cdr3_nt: TGTGCCAGCAGTAGGACAGCCAAATATGGCTACACCTTC
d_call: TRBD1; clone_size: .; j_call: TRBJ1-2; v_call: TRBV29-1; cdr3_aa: CSVATSDRAHGYTF; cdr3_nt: TGCAGCGTTGCCACATCGGACAGGGCTCATGGCTACACCTTC
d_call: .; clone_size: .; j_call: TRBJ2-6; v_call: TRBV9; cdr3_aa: CASSVAQGPSGANVLTF; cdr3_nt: TGTGCCAGCAGCGTAGCGCAGGGTCCCTCTGGGGCCAACGTCCTGACTTTC
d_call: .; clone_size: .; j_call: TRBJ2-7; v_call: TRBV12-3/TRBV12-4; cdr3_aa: CASSPSALTYNEQYF; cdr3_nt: TGTGCCAGCAGTCCATCAGCGCTCACCTACAATGAGCAGTACTTC
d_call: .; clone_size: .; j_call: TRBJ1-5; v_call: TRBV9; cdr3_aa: CASSDQGYSNQPQHF; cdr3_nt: TGTGCCAGCAGCGACCAGGGCTATAGCAATCAGCCCCAGCATTTT
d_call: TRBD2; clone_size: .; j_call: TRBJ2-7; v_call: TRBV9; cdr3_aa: CASSATPPSGGYNEQYF; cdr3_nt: TGTGCCAGCAGCGCTACCCCGCCTAGCGGGGGTTACAATGAGCAGTACTTC
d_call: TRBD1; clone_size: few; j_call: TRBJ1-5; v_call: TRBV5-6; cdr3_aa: CASSGQGTYQPQHF; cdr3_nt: TGTGCCAGCAGTGGACAGGGGACATATCAGCCCCAGCATTTT
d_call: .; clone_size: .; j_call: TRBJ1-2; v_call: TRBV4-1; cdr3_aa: CASSQAFNYTF; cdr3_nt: TGCGCCAGCAGCCAAGCTTTCAACTACACCTTC
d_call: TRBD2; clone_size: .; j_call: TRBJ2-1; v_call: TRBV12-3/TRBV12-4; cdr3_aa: CASRTPSGGRLSYNEQFF; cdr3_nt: TGTGCCAGCAGGACTCCTAGCGGGGGGAGACTCTCCTACAATGAGCAGTTCTTC